This T cell receptor beta chain was captured in a study of cytomegalovirus exposure and HLA in healthy donors. Study as a whole: In an earlier analysis, some 110 million unique TCR beta sequences were found from 200 million or so T cells.

The CDR3 sequence is 15 residues long. Germline trimming cut 7 bases from V and 6 bases from J; bases unmatched to any gene: 8. CDR1 and CDR2 from the germline V gene are MRHNA and SNTAGT. It was with 60 Vbeta and 13 Jbeta primers that the PCR ran. Some clones are missing from TCRdb's copy, which holds only in-frame ones; the method was immunoSEQ multiplex PCR. Among 72,000 or so clones listed, 70% to 80% were seen once. This clone occurred a few times. The antigen is not known. Study-level findings and limits: Reports described diagnosis of cytomegalovirus status by the classifier as highly specific and sensitive. Through in vitro validation, a few CMV-associated chains were shown to be specific for CMV antigens. Later on, a genetic analysis was performed. It linked a missense variant in DCLRE1C with V- and J-gene trimming of TCR beta.

This TCR was recovered from a young man in good health and CMV-seropositive. The sequencing input was PBMCs. V usage is TRBV6-4 and J usage is TRBJ2-3, with 12 bases fitting TRBD2. The CDR3 sequence: CASTKTSGGGDTQYF. CDR3 DNA sequence: TGTGCCAGCACTAAGACTAGCGGGGGAGGGGATACGCAGTATTTT.